The T cell receptor (beta chain) described here comes from a study of blood T cell repertoires in COVID-19. The overall study: Spain, Italy and the United States supplied samples that represented acute and convalescent COVID-19.

V lost 8 bases to trimming and J lost 3 bases, with 7 bases between them. The CDR3 spans 11 residues. CDR1 and CDR2 (germline): SGHTA, FQGNSA. Clones were read by immunoSEQ multiplex PCR, and TCRdb kept only the in-frame ones, dropping some. Of under 250,000 clones in the sample, about 94% are singletons; the top ten hold around 0.84%. This sequence was found in a man in his fifties or sixties with COVID-19, enrolled during active disease. The sequenced material came from peripheral blood. The chain carries TRBV7-2 and TRBJ1-1; D not certain. CDR3 DNA: TGTGCCAGCCCCGGGGACACTGAAGCTTTCTTT. Its translation is CASPGDTEAFF.